The clone carrying this T cell receptor beta chain was observed a few times. Its antigen is unidentified. V was shortened by 3 bases and J by 7 bases, with 9 bases between the two germline ends. Looked up from germline, CDR1 is SGHTA and CDR2 is FQGNSA. This CDR3 contains 12 residues. The data were taken from a study of beta chain features in type 1 diabetes. The study's findings and limits: Patients with type 1 diabetes carried fewer insertions and had more deletions at their VDJ junctions. cDNA-based sequencing might over-represent cells highly expressing TCR. Across patients, naive, central memory and Treg TCRB repertoires exhibited apparently greater similarity than was observed across healthy donors. Shortening that was moderate but significant affected the TCRB CDR3s of Type 1 diabetes patients in all four CD4+ subsets.

What was sequenced were expressed TCRB transcripts, since all of the isolated RNA had been reverse transcribed. Average reads for naive, central memory and regulatory T cell samples were 3.5 million to 4.5 million. Sequenced by immunoSEQ multiplex PCR; TCRdb stores in-frame clones only, minus some. The repertoire holds more than 300,000 clones, with 7% to 10% as singletons. Material for sequencing was central memory CD4+ T cells from blood. The V call is TRBV7-2, the J call TRBJ1-2; D gene ambiguous. This sequence was found in a man under 40 with type 1 diabetes. The CDR3 here is CASSFHPGGYTF. The DNA for the CDR3 is TGTGCCAGCAGCTTCCACCCTGGTGGCTACACCTTC.